This TCR beta chain was recorded in a study of T cells in Graves' hyperthyroidism and ophthalmopathy. Study results and caveats: Expanded thyroid clonotypes (above 0.001) were mostly also found in blood.

V was pared by 4 bases and J by 7 bases, with 5 bases of the junction left unmatched. In germline, CDR1 is SGHTA, CDR2 FQGNSA. CDR3 length: 16 residues. This clonotype has a count of ten or more. Its specificity is unknown. What was amplified from RNA transcripts were TCR beta CDR3 regions. HTBI primers drove first-round RT-PCR of the TCR CDR3. One entry per CDR3 protein results from TCRdb running MiXCR on the multiplex PCR reads. Among approximately 620,000 distinct CDR3 sequences listed, about a sixth were seen once. Duration under 3 months, a NOSPECS grade of at least 4, and a Clinical Activity Score of at least 3 characterized the ophthalmopathy patients. PBMCs were sourced from approximately 9 ml fresh peripheral blood.

Material: blood. The gene calls are TRBV7-2 and TRBJ2-1; 15 bases map to TRBD2. The origin of this receptor is a woman aged 35 to 49 with Graves' ophthalmopathy. The CDR3 loop reads CASSWRGLAGGNEQFF. DNA for the CDR3: TGTGCCAGCAGCTGGAGGGGACTAGCGGGAGGTAATGAGCAGTTCTTC.